This T cell receptor (beta chain) was captured by sequencing in a study of blood T cell repertoires in COVID-19. Generated by immunoSEQ multiplex PCR, the TCRdb table keeps only in-frame clones and is missing some. The sample includes around 260,000 clones, approximately 89% of them seen just once. V lost 6 bases and J lost 2, with 8 bases in between. The CDR3 is 13 residues long. The germline V gene has CDR1 SNHLY and CDR2 FYNNEI. The sequence derives from a woman in her 70s with COVID-19, enrolled during active disease. This chain uses TRBV2 with TRBJ1-5; no clear D. The sequencing sample was made of peripheral blood. In DNA, the CDR3 is TGTGCCAGCAGGACACGCGGCAATCAGCCCCAGCATTTT. Translation: CASRTRGNQPQHF.